The 18 T cell receptor beta chains below were found in one sample sequenced in a study of spatial heterogeneity in lung cancer. Time point of the sample: sample taken at primary tumor resection. TCRdb ran MiXCR on the 5' RACE reads and lists one entry per CDR3 protein. The data show more than 60,000 distinct CDR3 sequences, under 8.5% seen once. The sample consisted of PBMCs, taken at surgery. The source of these receptors is a male donor with early-stage non-small cell lung cancer.

This clonotype has at least ten counts. The chain uses TRBV20-1 and TRBJ2-3; TRBD2 aligns across 7 bases. Trimming took 3 bases from V and 1 from J; bases not matched to a gene: 4. Germline CDR1 reads DFQATT; CDR2 reads SNEGSKA (reference sequence). The CDR3 runs to 14 residues. The CDR3 DNA sequence: TGCAGTGCTAGTGTGGGAGGGCGCACAGATACGCAGTATTTT. It is translated as CSASVGGRTDTQYF.

The table lists this clonotype with many counts. The genes are TRBV6-1 and TRBJ1-6, with 7 positions matching TRBD1. In germline, CDR1 is MNHNS, CDR2 SASEGT. The CDR3 has 17 amino acids. V was pared by 5 bases and J by 2 bases, with 9 bases of the junction left unmatched. Written as DNA, the CDR3 is TGTGCCAGCAGTACACTCACCACAGGGGCCTATAATTCACCCCTCCACTTT. Its translation: CASSTLTTGAYNSPLHF.

The chain joins TRBV9 to TRBJ2-5; 8 nucleotides match TRBD2. CDR1 SGDLS and CDR2 YYNGEE come from the germline V gene. The CDR3 loop spans 15 amino acids. Unmatched junction bases numbered 9, after V lost 3 bases and J lost 5 bases. The CDR3 region is CASSGTGGPVETQYF. The CDR3 DNA follows: TGTGCCAGCAGCGGGACGGGAGGGCCGGTTGAGACCCAGTACTTC.

This clonotype has at least ten counts. The V gene is TRBV10-3, the J gene TRBJ1-5; possibly TRBD1 for D (5 bases). The CDR3 has 16 residues. V lost 0 bases and J 5 bases, leaving 14 bases between the germline ends. CDR1 is ENHRY, CDR2 SYGVKD, per germline. The CDR3 bases are TGTGCCATCAGTGAGTCTATGCAGGGTTTGCATCAGCCCCAGCATTTT. Translated, it gives CAISESMQGLHQPQHF.

This clonotype was recorded at least ten times. This chain connects TRBV24-1 to TRBJ2-7, with D possibly matching TRBD1 (5 bases). V was shortened by 3 bases and J by 4 bases, with 18 bases between the two germline ends. Germline loops: CDR1 KGHDR, CDR2 SFDVKD. The CDR3 extends over 16 amino acids. The CDR3 spells CATSDVGATHPYEQYF. DNA for the CDR3: TGTGCCACCAGTGATGTTGGGGCAACACATCCTTACGAGCAGTACTTC.

This clonotype was seen many times. The chain has TRBV24-1 and TRBJ2-2, with D tentatively TRBD2 (5 bases). Germline assignment: CDR1 KGHDR and CDR2 SFDVKD. The ends were cut back, 4 bases at V and 3 bases at J, with 8 bases in the middle. This CDR3 contains 14 residues. CDR3 bases: TGTGCCACCAGTGACTTCGGGGACACCGGGGAGCTGTTTTTT. As protein: CATSDFGDTGELFF.

The table lists this clonotype with a few counts. The chain joins TRBV4-1 to TRBJ1-3, with D possibly being TRBD1 (5 bases). Germline assignment: CDR1 MGHRA and CDR2 YSYEKL. This CDR3 is 16 amino acids long. Trimming left V 1 base short and J 4 bases short, with 14 bases between. The CDR3 here is CASSQGLGGNGNTIYF. CDR3 sequence (DNA): TGCGCCAGCAGCCAAGGGCTGGGGGGGAACGGAAACACCATATATTTT.

The gene calls are TRBV5-1 and TRBJ2-3; 8 nucleotides align to TRBD2. The length of the CDR3 is 15 residues. The V gene's germline CDR1 is SGHRS and CDR2 YFSETQ. V shed 3 bases and J 1 base; nucleotides not matched to a gene: 4. Here the CDR3 reads CASSSTTSGTDTQYF. The CDR3 DNA sequence: TGCGCCAGCAGCTCCACGACTAGCGGCACAGATACGCAGTATTTT.

This clonotype was recorded many times. V and J are TRBV21-1 and TRBJ2-3. TRBV21-1 is assigned pseudogene status. The CDR3 loop spans 13 amino acids. This CDR3 is CASSKGCTDTQYF. The CDR3 DNA reads TGTGCCAGCAGCAAGGGGTGCACAGATACGCAGTATTTT.

This clonotype was counted many times. The J gene is TRBJ2-7, the V gene TRBV10-3; 11 positions agree with TRBD1. Losses at the gene ends were 11 bases for V and 5 bases for J; bases not matched to a gene: 5. CDR1 ENHRY and CDR2 SYGVKD come from the germline V gene. This CDR3 region has 12 residues. DNA for the CDR3: TGTGCCGCCCGGGACAGGGGGAACGAGCAGTACTTC. Residues: CAARDRGNEQYF.

At least ten counts were recorded for this clonotype. The gene calls are TRBV11-2 and TRBJ2-7, with 12 positions matching TRBD2. V lost 6 bases to trimming and J lost 4 bases; unmatched junction nucleotides: 7. CDR1 and CDR2 (germline): SGHAT, FQNNGV. CDR3 length equals 15 residues. The CDR3: CASSRLAGASYEQYF. In nucleotides, the CDR3 is TGTGCCAGCAGTCGACTAGCGGGAGCGAGTTACGAGCAGTACTTC. Together with reference TRBV11-2 and TRBJ2-7, the CDR3 gives the full variable domain: EAGVAQSPRYKIIEKRQSVAFWCNPISGHATLYWYQQILGQGPKLLIQFQNNGVVDDSQLPKDRFSAERLKGVDSTLKIQPAKLEDSAVYLCASSRLAGASYEQYFGPGTRLTVT.

The sample holds many counts of this clonotype. The gene calls are TRBV29-1 and TRBJ1-1, with TRBD1 as a possible D gene (5 bases). Germline loops: CDR1 SQVTM, CDR2 ANQGSEA. The CDR3 is 13 residues long. V was shortened by 5 bases and J by 1 base, with 11 bases between the two germline ends. CDR3 coding DNA: TGCAGCGTTAGTAGTCAGGGGAACACTGAAGCTTTCTTT. This translates into CSVSSQGNTEAFF.

This chain links TRBV25-1 with TRBJ1-1; D gene unclear. The CDR3 contains 14 residues. The germline V gene has CDR1 MGHDK and CDR2 SYGVNS. Trimming cost V 4 bases and J 3 bases, with 12 bases left between them. CDR3 in amino acids: CASSGGFQDTEAFF. As DNA, the CDR3 is TGTGCCAGCAGTGGAGGCTTTCAGGACACTGAAGCTTTCTTT.

This clonotype was counted only a few times. The CDR3 DNA follows: TGCAGTGCTCCTCTGACAGGGGGCACCTACGAGCAGTACTTC. It translates to CSAPLTGGTYEQYF. The chain has TRBV20-1 and TRBJ2-7; the match to TRBD1 covers 10 bases. The V gene end was trimmed by 5 bases and the J gene end by 2 bases; junction bases not matched to a gene: 6. The CDR3 consists of 14 residues. Germline CDR1 is DFQATT and CDR2 is SNEGSKA (reference sequence).

This clonotype showed up just a few times. CDR3 sequence reads: CASRTATNTEAFF. The CDR3 DNA follows: TGTGCCAGCCGGACCGCTACGAACACTGAAGCTTTCTTT. The chain has TRBV27 and TRBJ1-1, with D unresolved. Germline CDR1 and CDR2: MNHEY and SMNVEV (reference sequence). CDR3 size: 13 residues. Trimming pared 8 bases from V and 1 base from J, leaving 11 bases between.

The chain couples TRBV7-9 to TRBJ2-3, with D tentatively TRBD2 (6 bases). Trimming shortened V by 5 bases and J by 3 bases, and 18 bases separated the two germline ends. The germline gives CDR1 SEHNR, CDR2 FQNEAQ (reference sequence). The CDR3 loop spans 16 amino acids. The CDR3 spells CASSPPGGGMTDTQYF. DNA of the CDR3: TGTGCCAGCAGCCCCCCTGGTGGCGGGATGACAGATACGCAGTATTTT.

This clonotype has more than one count but fewer than ten. The rearrangement uses TRBV29-1 and TRBJ2-1; D unclear. CDR3 size: 12 residues. V gave up 1 base and J gave up 9 bases, with 10 bases separating them. Germline V gives CDR1 SQVTM, CDR2 ANQGSEA. In DNA, the CDR3 is TGCAGCGTTGAAGGGGCAAGTTTTGAGCAGTTCTTC. It yields the protein CSVEGASFEQFF.

This clonotype is labeled medium-sized. The chain combines TRBV4-3 with TRBJ1-1; D is possibly TRBD1 (5 bases). CDR3 size: 14 residues. The germline gives CDR1 LGHNA, CDR2 YSLEER. Trimming left V 4 bases short and J 6 bases short, with 15 bases between. The CDR3 protein is CASSPNAGFAEAFF. In DNA form, the CDR3 reads TGCGCCAGCAGCCCAAATGCAGGGTTCGCTGAAGCTTTCTTT.